This T cell receptor beta chain was obtained from a study of OX40 agonist ivuxolimab in advanced cancers. Germline V gene lookup returns CDR1 SEHNR and CDR2 FQNEAQ (reference sequence). With 2 bases removed from V and 5 bases from J, the gap between germline ends came to 9 bases. The CDR3 has 13 residues. Generated by immunoSEQ multiplex PCR, the TCRdb table keeps only in-frame clones and is missing some. The data hold about 46,000 clones, with approximately 80% observed a single time. Sample: CD4+ or CD8+ T cells sorted from blood, taken in a trial of the OX40 agonist ivuxolimab. This receptor was obtained from an adult with an advanced solid tumor such as melanoma, head and neck, liver or kidney cancer. This rearrangement joins TRBV7-9 to TRBJ2-5, with D possibly TRBD1 on 5 matching bases. CDR3 DNA: TGTGCCAGCAGCTTACAAGGGGCTGAGACCCAGTACTTC. Translating it yields CASSLQGAETQYF.